This T cell receptor (beta chain) was profiled in a study of beta chain features in type 1 diabetes. cDNA synthesis used the whole RNA isolate, giving expressed TCRB sequences. Profiling relied on immunoSEQ multiplex PCR, and the TCRdb table lists in-frame clones only, not all of them. The table records 680,000 or so clones, over 10% of them present only once. This clone has just a few counts. Its antigen is currently unknown. By way of CD45RO/CCR7/CD25/CD127/CD95/CD27, the CD4+ regulatory, stem cell-like memory, central memory and naive cells were sorted. Study-wide points: There were fewer insertions and more deletions at the VDJ junctions of type 1 diabetes patients. Shorter TCRB CDR3s, moderately but significantly so, were found in Type 1 diabetes patients in all four CD4+ subsets.

Germline V lookup: CDR1 MNHEY, CDR2 SVGAGI. With 0 bases removed from V and 8 bases from J, the gap between germline ends came to 13 bases. This CDR3 comprises 14 residues. The sequencing input was naive CD4+ T cells from blood. V and J are TRBV6-5 and TRBJ1-2; TRBD1 is a possible D gene (5 bases). The TCR was taken from a man aged 18 to 35 with type 1 diabetes. The CDR3 DNA is TGTGCCAGCAGTTACTCGGGGGTGCTGGAAGGCTACACCTTC. Translation gives CASSYSGVLEGYTF.